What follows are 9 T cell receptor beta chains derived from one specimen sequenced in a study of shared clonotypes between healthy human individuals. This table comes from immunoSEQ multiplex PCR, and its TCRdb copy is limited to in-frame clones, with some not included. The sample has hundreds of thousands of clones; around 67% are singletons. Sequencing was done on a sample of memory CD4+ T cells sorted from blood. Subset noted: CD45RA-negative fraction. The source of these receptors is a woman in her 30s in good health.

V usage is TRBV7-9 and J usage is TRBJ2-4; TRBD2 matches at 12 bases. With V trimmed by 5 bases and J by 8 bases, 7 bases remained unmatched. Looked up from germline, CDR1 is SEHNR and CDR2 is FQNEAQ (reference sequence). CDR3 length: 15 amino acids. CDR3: CASSPTSGSLYIQYF. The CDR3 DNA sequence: TGTGCCAGCAGCCCGACTAGCGGGAGTTTATACATTCAGTACTTC. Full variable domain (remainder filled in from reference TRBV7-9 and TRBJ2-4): DTGVSQNPRHKITKRGQNVTFRCDPISEHNRLYWYRQTLGQGPEFLTYFQNEAQLEKSRLLSDRFSAERPKGSFSTLEIQRTEQGDSAMYLCASSPTSGSLYIQYFGAGTRLSVL.

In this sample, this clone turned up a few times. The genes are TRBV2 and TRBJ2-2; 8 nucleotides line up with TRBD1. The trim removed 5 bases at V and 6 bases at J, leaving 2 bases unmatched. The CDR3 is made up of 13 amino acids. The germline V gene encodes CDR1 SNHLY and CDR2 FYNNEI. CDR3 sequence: CASSRTGSGELFF. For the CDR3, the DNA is TGTGCCAGCAGTCGGACAGGGTCCGGGGAGCTGTTTTTT.

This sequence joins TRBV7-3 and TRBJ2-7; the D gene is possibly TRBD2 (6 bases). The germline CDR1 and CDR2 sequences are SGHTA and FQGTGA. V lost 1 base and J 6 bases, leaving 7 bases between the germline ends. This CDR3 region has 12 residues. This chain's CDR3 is CASSLMEGEQYF. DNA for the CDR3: TGTGCCAGCAGCTTAATGGAGGGCGAGCAGTACTTC.

CDR3 in amino acids: CASSYMGLQGGVEQFF. CDR3 nucleotides: TGCGCCAGCAGCTACATGGGACTTCAAGGTGGGGTTGAGCAGTTCTTC. J is TRBJ2-1 and V is TRBV5-1, with D possibly being TRBD2 (6 bases). CDR1 is SGHRS and CDR2 is YFSETQ in the germline V gene. The V and J ends lost 3 bases and 9 bases respectively, with 22 bases between them. CDR3 length: 16 residues.

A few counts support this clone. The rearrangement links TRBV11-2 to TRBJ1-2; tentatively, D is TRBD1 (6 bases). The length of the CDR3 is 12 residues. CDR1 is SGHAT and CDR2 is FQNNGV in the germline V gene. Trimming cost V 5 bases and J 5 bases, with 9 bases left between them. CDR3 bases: TGTGCCAGCAGCGAAACAGGGTATGGCTACACCTTC. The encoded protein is CASSETGYGYTF.

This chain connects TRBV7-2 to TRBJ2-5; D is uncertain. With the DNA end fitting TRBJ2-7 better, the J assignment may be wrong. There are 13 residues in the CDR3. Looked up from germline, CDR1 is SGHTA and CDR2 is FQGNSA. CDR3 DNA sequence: TGTGCCAGCAGCTTACAGCCTGCCTACGAGCAGTACTTC. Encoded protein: CASSLQPAYEQYF.

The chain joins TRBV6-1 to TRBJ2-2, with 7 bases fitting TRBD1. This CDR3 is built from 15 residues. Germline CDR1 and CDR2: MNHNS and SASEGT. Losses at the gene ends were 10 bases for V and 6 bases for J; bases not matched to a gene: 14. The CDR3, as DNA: TGTGCCACCCACAGCCGGGACAGCGAGGCCGGGGAGCTGTTTTTT. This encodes CATHSRDSEAGELFF.

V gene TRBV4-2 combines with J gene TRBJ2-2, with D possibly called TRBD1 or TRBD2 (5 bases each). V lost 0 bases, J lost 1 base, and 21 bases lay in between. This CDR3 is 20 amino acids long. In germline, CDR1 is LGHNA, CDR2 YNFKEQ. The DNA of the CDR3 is TGTGCCAGCAGCCAAGAATGGCCCGGGACGGTGGATGGGAACACCGGGGAGCTGTTTTTT. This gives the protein CASSQEWPGTVDGNTGELFF.

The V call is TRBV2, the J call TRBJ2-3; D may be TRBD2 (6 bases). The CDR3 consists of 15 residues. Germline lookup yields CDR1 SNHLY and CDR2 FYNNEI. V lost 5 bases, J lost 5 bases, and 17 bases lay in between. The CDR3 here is CASSTGTPLEDTQYF. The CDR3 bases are TGTGCCAGCAGTACCGGGACTCCCCTGGAAGATACGCAGTATTTT.